These 17 T cell receptor beta chains were sequenced from one sample in a study of neurological immune-mediated disorders. MiXCR was run by TCRdb on the 5' RACE reads, yielding one entry per CDR3 protein. This table has around 50,000 distinct CDR3 sequences, about an eighth appearing once. Time point noted: longitudinal time-point 2. Sequencing was performed on PBMCs. These receptors came from a male donor with HTLV-1-associated myelopathy (HAM/TSP).

This clonotype was recorded many times. The chain is built from TRBV9 and TRBJ2-1, with D possibly matching TRBD2 (6 bases). CDR1 is SGDLS and CDR2 is YYNGEE in the germline V gene. V lost 7 bases and J 2 bases, leaving 16 bases between the germline ends. The CDR3 is 15 residues long. The chain's CDR3 is CASGIGGATYNEQFF. In DNA form, the CDR3 reads TGTGCCAGCGGGATCGGGGGTGCAACCTACAATGAGCAGTTCTTC.

This clonotype was observed many times. J is TRBJ1-1 and V is TRBV5-1; unclear D gene. The ends were cut back, 2 bases at V and 0 bases at J, with 2 bases in the middle. This CDR3 comprises 12 residues. CDR1 and CDR2 from the germline V gene are SGHRS and YFSETQ. The CDR3 here is CASSFMNTEAFF. DNA for the CDR3: TGCGCCAGCAGCTTCATGAACACTGAAGCTTTCTTT.

About this clonotype: One end of the junction varies from germline; a read error may be responsible. The chain recombines TRBV5-6 with TRBJ1-2, with TRBD1 matching over 8 bases. This CDR3 region has 14 residues. Germline V gene lookup returns CDR1 SGHDT and CDR2 YYEEEE. Here the CDR3 DNA reads TGTGTCAGCAGCTTGGGGGACAGGTGGCATGGCTACACCTTC. Protein sequence: CVSSLGDRWHGYTF.

This clonotype was found many times. The rearrangement uses TRBV7-2 and TRBJ1-4; TRBD1 aligns across 7 bases. The V and J ends lost 4 bases and 8 bases, in that order; junction bases with no gene match: 1. Germline V CDR1 and CDR2: SGHTA, FQGNSA. There are 12 residues in the CDR3. The CDR3 nucleotides are TGTGCCAGCAGCTCGACAGGGGAAAAACTGTTTTTT. Its protein is CASSSTGEKLFF.

This clonotype was found many times. This rearrangement joins TRBV6-5 to TRBJ2-7; D possibly corresponds to TRBD1 (5 bases). Trimming removed 3 bases at V and 7 bases at J, with 13 bases between. Germline CDR1 is MNHEY and CDR2 is SVGAGI. The CDR3 has 13 residues. CDR3 nucleotide sequence: TGTGCCAGCAGTTATGGACACGTACAGGAGCAGTACTTC. It codes for CASSYGHVQEQYF.

This clonotype was seen repeatedly, ten times or more. The chain has TRBV29-1 and TRBJ2-3; 8 bases fit TRBD2. V was pared by 4 bases and J by 6 bases, with 15 bases of the junction left unmatched. CDR3 length: 16 residues. CDR1 is SQVTM and CDR2 is ANQGSEA in the germline V gene. CDR3 region: CSVVMAGGPIVDTQYF. CDR3 bases: TGCAGCGTTGTTATGGCGGGGGGACCGATTGTTGATACGCAGTATTTT.

The sample holds many counts of this clonotype. The J gene is TRBJ1-1, the V gene TRBV12-3 or TRBV12-4; TRBD1 is a possible D gene (6 bases). The CDR3 has 14 amino acids. V lost 4 bases, J lost 0 bases, and 9 bases lay in between. CDR3 protein: CASSYRAMNTEAFF. In nucleotides, the CDR3 is TGTGCCAGCAGTTACAGGGCAATGAACACTGAAGCTTTCTTT.

This clonotype was seen ten or more times. J is TRBJ2-7 and V is TRBV5-1; TRBD1 matches 7 bases. The CDR3 runs 14 residues. Per germline, CDR1 SGHRS and CDR2 YFSETQ. The V and J ends lost 0 bases and 6 bases, in that order; junction bases with no gene match: 6. In nucleotides, the CDR3 is TGCGCCAGCAGCTTGGAGACAGGGTCGGGCGAGCAGTACTTC. Translated: CASSLETGSGEQYF.

This clonotype appeared a few times. V gene TRBV3-1 combines with J gene TRBJ1-1; no clear D gene. Trimming stripped 6 bases from V and 1 base from J, with 6 bases between. The CDR3 sequence is 12 residues long. CDR1 and CDR2 from the germline V gene are LGHDT and YNNKEL (reference sequence). The CDR3 sequence: CASSVRNTEAFF. The DNA of the CDR3 is TGTGCCAGCAGTGTACGGAACACTGAAGCTTTCTTT.

The chain joins TRBV6-7 to TRBJ2-4; 8 bases are a match to TRBD1. TRBV6-7 is placed among ORFs of uncertain function. The CDR3 loop spans 14 amino acids. J lost 8 bases, V lost 6 bases, and 9 bases had no gene match. The CDR3 nucleotides are TGTGCCAGCAGGCGACAGGGGCCCAAGGACATTCAGTACTTC. It encodes CASRRQGPKDIQYF.

V and J are TRBV6-2 or TRBV6-3 and TRBJ2-1; TRBD2 agrees at 8 bases. The V and J ends lost 6 bases and 2 bases, in that order; junction bases with no gene match: 9. CDR1 is MNHEY and CDR2 is SVGEGT in the germline V gene. CDR3 length: 16 amino acids. CDR3 sequence reads: CASRRAGLAAYNEQFF. Written as DNA, the CDR3 is TGTGCCAGCAGAAGAGCCGGACTAGCTGCCTACAATGAGCAGTTCTTC.

This clonotype has ten or more counts. The chain links TRBV20-1 to TRBJ2-2, with TRBD2 matching 9 bases. The J segment lost 5 bases and the V segment lost 6 bases, leaving 7 bases of the junction unmatched. The germline V gene has CDR1 DFQATT and CDR2 SNEGSKA (reference sequence). The CDR3 runs 14 residues. The DNA of the CDR3 is TGCAGTGCCAGACCAGCGGGAGGAACCGGGGAGCTGTTTTTT. As protein: CSARPAGGTGELFF.

Many counts were recorded for this clonotype. The chain joins TRBV7-2 to TRBJ2-7, with 8 positions matching TRBD1. The V and J ends lost 5 bases and 7 bases, in that order; junction bases with no gene match: 4. In germline, CDR1 is SGHTA, CDR2 FQGNSA. This CDR3 contains 12 residues. This CDR3 is CASSIDRGEQYF. CDR3 in DNA: TGTGCCAGCAGCATCGACAGGGGTGAGCAGTACTTC.

This clonotype has a count of ten or more. The chain combines TRBV7-2 with TRBJ1-1; 7 nucleotides align to TRBD1. CDR3 length: 15 residues. Germline values: CDR1 SGHTA, CDR2 FQGNSA. The trim removed 11 bases at V and 0 bases at J, leaving 12 bases unmatched. The CDR3 reads CAAGAGGTVNTEAFF. Here the CDR3 DNA reads TGTGCCGCGGGAGCAGGGGGAACAGTGAACACTGAAGCTTTCTTT.

This clonotype came up many times. The chain combines TRBV3-1 with TRBJ2-3, with D unresolved. CDR3 length equals 12 residues. Germline CDR1 and CDR2: LGHDT and YNNKEL (reference sequence). The V end was cut by 4 bases, the J end by 2 bases, with 4 bases between. The CDR3 DNA reads TGTGCCAGCAGCCTGATCACAGATACGCAGTATTTT. Protein sequence: CASSLITDTQYF.

There are many counts of this clonotype. CDR3 in amino acids: CASSLEAQYEQYF. CDR3 sequence (DNA): TGCGCCAGCAGCTTGGAGGCTCAGTACGAGCAGTACTTC. This rearrangement joins TRBV5-1 to TRBJ2-7; D is undetermined. The CDR3 runs 13 residues. Germline lookup yields CDR1 SGHRS and CDR2 YFSETQ. V was cut by 0 bases and J by 4 bases, with 8 bases left in between.

In this sample, this clonotype turned up many times. The V call is TRBV7-6, the J call TRBJ2-5, with TRBD1 identical over 11 bases. The V gene's germline CDR1 is SGHVS and CDR2 FNYEAQ. V was pared by 2 bases and J by 5 bases, with 4 bases of the junction left unmatched. This CDR3 is built from 15 residues. The CDR3 nucleotides read TGTGCCAGCAGCTTACCGGGACAGGGGGGGGAGACCCAGTACTTC. Its protein product is CASSLPGQGGETQYF. Using reference TRBV7-6 and TRBJ2-5 for the parts outside the CDR3, the full variable domain is GAGVSQSPRYKVTKRGQDVALRCDPISGHVSLYWYRQALGQGPEFLTYFNYEAQQDKSGLPNDRFSAERPEGSISTLTIQRTEQRDSAMYRCASSLPGQGGETQYFGPGTRLLVL.